One and the same sample provided the 14 T cell receptor beta chains below, sequenced in a study of CDR3 diversity in severe acne. TCRdb re-analysed the PCR reads in MiXCR, keeping a single row per CDR3 protein. The sample lists more than 70,000 distinct CDR3 sequences; approximately 49% were seen once. Sequenced sample: blood. The receptors here all came from a male donor with severe acne vulgaris.

In the case of this clonotype: This may be a read error: a much more frequent sequence differs by one nucleotide. The chain carries TRBV12-3 or TRBV12-4 and TRBJ2-3; D call uncertain. The CDR3 has 14 residues. V was clipped by 8 bases and J by 1 base, with 13 bases between them. This chain's CDR3 is CASGPHGGTDTQYF. CDR3 DNA: TGTGCCAGCGGTCCCCATGGGGGCACAGATACGCAGTATTTT.

With regard to this clonotype: A single base separates this from a much larger clone, so it may be a read error. The V gene is TRBV7-2, the J gene TRBJ1-3; D unclear. CDR3 length equals 15 residues. V was clipped by 7 bases and J by 0 bases, with 13 bases between them. Germline CDR1 SGHTA, CDR2 FQGNSA. Written as DNA, the CDR3 is TGTGCCAGCACTTATACGGGGATCTCTGGAAACACCATATATTTT. This sequence encodes CASTYTGISGNTIYF.

The CDR3 region has the DNA TGTGCCAGTAGTACCGGTCGGGGCTACGAGCAGTACTTC. It specifies CASSTGRGYEQYF. V usage is TRBV2 and J usage is TRBJ2-7; a possible D gene is TRBD2 (5 bases). The CDR3 runs 13 residues. Trimming pared 9 bases from V and 3 bases from J, leaving 15 bases between. In germline, CDR1 is SNHLY, CDR2 FYNNEI.

Concerning this clonotype itself: Here the CDR3 omits its conserved ending phenylalanine or tryptophan, so a read error is the likely source. It is unclear where the CDR3 begins or ends on the DNA, so no DNA is shown, and the CDR3 is as TCRdb lists it. V usage is TRBV7-9 and J usage is TRBJ1-4. Germline CDR1 reads SEHNR; CDR2 reads FQNEAQ (reference sequence). The CDR3 length is 11 residues, termini included. The CDR3: CASSLFDAGLY.

In the case of this clonotype: The junction departs from germline at one end; a sequencing error may be responsible. The V and J genes are TRBV24-1 and TRBJ1-2; 7 bases match TRBD1. Germline values: CDR1 KGHDR, CDR2 SFDVKD. This CDR3 comprises 12 residues. CDR3 sequence (DNA): TGTGCCACCAGTGATGGAGACAGGGCGATCTACTTC. Translated, it gives CATSDGDRAIYF.

The CDR3 here is CASSGGTGGVTDTQYF. The CDR3 DNA follows: TGTGCCAGCAGCGGAGGGACAGGGGGAGTCACAGATACGCAGTATTTT. The chain uses TRBV7-8 and TRBJ2-3, with 11 bases matching TRBD1. The CDR3 runs 16 residues. Per the germline V gene, CDR1 is SGHVS and CDR2 is FQNEAQ. Trimming at V came to 5 bases and at J to 2 bases, leaving 6 bases not matched to a gene.

This clonotype was seen repeatedly, ten times or more. The chain uses TRBV12-3 or TRBV12-4 and TRBJ2-3, with 13 bases fitting TRBD2. Germline trimming cut 4 bases from V and 3 bases from J; bases unmatched to any gene: 4. CDR3 length: 16 residues. CDR3 protein: CASSSRTSGGTDTQYF. In DNA, the CDR3 is TGTGCCAGCAGTTCACGGACTAGCGGGGGTACAGATACGCAGTATTTT.

There are a few counts of this clonotype. V gene TRBV12-3 or TRBV12-4 combines with J gene TRBJ2-7; D might be TRBD2 (6 bases). V lost 3 bases, J lost 3 bases, and 9 bases lay in between. The CDR3 is 13 residues long. In DNA, the CDR3 is TGTGCCAGCAGTTTGCGCGGGGACTACGAGCAGTACTTC. Translated, it gives CASSLRGDYEQYF.

In this sample, this clonotype turned up many times. This rearrangement joins TRBV6-5 to TRBJ2-3; TRBD2 aligns across 12 bases. The V gene end was trimmed by 0 bases and the J gene end by 6 bases; junction bases not matched to a gene: 4. Germline CDR1 reads MNHEY; CDR2 reads SVGAGI. The CDR3 is 16 amino acids. Written as DNA, the CDR3 is TGTGCCAGCAGTTACTCGATAGGGACTAGCGGGGATACGCAGTATTTT. Amino acid sequence: CASSYSIGTSGDTQYF.

This rearrangement joins TRBV15 to TRBJ2-7, with D possibly matching TRBD2 (5 bases). The germline V gene encodes CDR1 LNHNV and CDR2 YYDKDF (reference sequence). Trimming removed 3 bases at V and 7 bases at J, with 13 bases between. This CDR3 region has 13 residues. CDR3 amino acids: CATSSRISGEQYF. CDR3 bases: TGTGCCACCAGCAGTAGGATATCGGGAGAGCAGTACTTC.

The chain uses TRBV19 and TRBJ2-7; TRBD2 agrees at 11 bases. The CDR3 sequence is 14 residues long. Germline-derived CDR1 and CDR2 are LNHDA and SQIVND (reference sequence). CDR3 region: CDWSSSGGAWEQYF. The CDR3 bases are TGTGACTGGAGTAGTAGCGGGGGGGCGTGGGAGCAGTACTTC.

Remarks on this clonotype: A clone one base away is much larger, so this may be a read error. Without the conserved terminal phenylalanine or tryptophan, this CDR3 likely stems from a read error. This chain joins TRBV20-1 and TRBJ1-1; D call uncertain. Trimming stripped 6 bases from V and 6 bases from J, with 11 bases between. The CDR3 is 11 residues long. Germline assignment: CDR1 DFQATT and CDR2 SNEGSKA (reference sequence). CDR3 sequence (DNA): TGCAGTGCCGCTACGCGCGCTGAAGCTTTCATT. Amino acids: CSAATRAEAFI.

As to this clonotype: The CDR3 does not end in the conserved phenylalanine or tryptophan, so this is likely a read error. The rearrangement links TRBV27 to TRBJ1-1; D possibly corresponds to TRBD1 (5 bases). The germline V and J ends were trimmed by 3 bases and 4 bases, with 12 bases remaining between them. Looked up from germline, CDR1 is MNHEY and CDR2 is SMNVEV (reference sequence). The CDR3 totals 14 residues. The chain's CDR3 is CASSLGQGLTEAFL. As DNA, the CDR3 is TGTGCCAGCAGTTTGGGTCAGGGTCTCACTGAAGCTTTCCTT.

There are many counts of this clonotype. The gene calls are TRBV25-1 and TRBJ2-3; 8 bases map to TRBD1. In germline, CDR1 is MGHDK, CDR2 SYGVNS. Trimming at V came to 1 base and at J to 0 bases, leaving 3 bases not matched to a gene. This CDR3 has 16 amino acids. The CDR3 sequence is CASSEFRTGSTDTQYF. CDR3 coding DNA: TGTGCCAGCAGTGAATTTAGGACAGGGAGCACAGATACGCAGTATTTT.